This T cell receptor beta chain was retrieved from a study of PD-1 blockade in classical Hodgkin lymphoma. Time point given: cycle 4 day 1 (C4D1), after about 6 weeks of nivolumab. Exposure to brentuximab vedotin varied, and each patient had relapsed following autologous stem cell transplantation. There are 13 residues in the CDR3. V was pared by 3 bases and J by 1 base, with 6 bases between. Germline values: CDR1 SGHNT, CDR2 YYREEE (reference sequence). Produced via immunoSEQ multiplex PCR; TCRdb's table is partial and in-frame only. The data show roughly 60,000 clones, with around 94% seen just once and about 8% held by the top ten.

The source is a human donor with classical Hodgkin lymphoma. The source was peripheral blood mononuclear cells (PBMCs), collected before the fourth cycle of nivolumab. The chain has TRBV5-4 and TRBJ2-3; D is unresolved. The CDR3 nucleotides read TGTGCCAGCAGCTATGGTGGCACAGATACGCAGTATTTT. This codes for CASSYGGTDTQYF. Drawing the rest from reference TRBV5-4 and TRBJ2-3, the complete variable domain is ETGVTQSPTHLIKTRGQQVTLRCSSQSGHNTVSWYQQALGQGPQFIFQYYREEENGRGNFPPRFSGLQFPNYSSELNVNALELDDSALYLCASSYGGTDTQYFGPGTRLTVL.